Following are 5 T cell receptor beta chains from one sample sequenced in a study of T cell changes during pregnancy in multiple sclerosis (dated by TCRdb to between 2017 and 2020). Library generation was performed with the immunoSEQ multiplex PCR assay. This immuneACCESS table, as held by TCRdb, lists in-frame sequences with V and J called but not all clones. Of the missing ones, under half trace to an unresolved V gene in checked studies; the others have no known cause. Within this sample are around 100,000 clones, with about 93% of them counted one time only. More than 1.5% of the sample comes from the top ten. Source: peripheral blood, taken in the third trimester of pregnancy. The receptors originated from a female donor with multiple sclerosis, enrolled in a pregnancy study.

The gene calls are TRBV9 and TRBJ1-1; 9 bases align to TRBD1. Looked up from germline, CDR1 is SGDLS and CDR2 is YYNGEE. Trimming took 4 bases from V and 6 from J; bases not matched to a gene: 7. The length of the CDR3 is 14 residues. The CDR3 DNA sequence: TGTGCCAGCAGCCGGGACAGGGAATGGGCTGAAGCTTTCTTT. Translated, it gives CASSRDREWAEAFF.

The V gene is TRBV28, the J gene TRBJ2-5, with D perhaps TRBD1 (6 bases). CDR1 MDHEN and CDR2 SYDVKM come from the germline V gene. V was shortened by 2 bases and J by 2 bases, with 15 bases between the two germline ends. The CDR3 runs 16 residues. CDR3 sequence reads: CASSLTRTANQETQYF. The CDR3 coding sequence is TGTGCCAGCAGTTTAACCCGGACAGCTAATCAAGAGACCCAGTACTTC.

The chain joins TRBV5-4 to TRBJ2-5; D possibly corresponds to TRBD1 (5 bases). The CDR3 loop spans 16 amino acids. Per the germline V gene, CDR1 is SGHNT and CDR2 is YYREEE (reference sequence). V gave up 4 bases and J gave up 2 bases, with 18 bases separating them. CDR3 region: CASSPSIQVNQETQYF. Written as DNA, the CDR3 is TGTGCCAGCAGCCCCTCCATACAGGTTAATCAAGAGACCCAGTACTTC.

This rearrangement joins TRBV7-9 to TRBJ2-5; D ambiguous. Trimming shortened V by 5 bases and J by 2 bases, and 12 bases separated the two germline ends. The CDR3 sequence is 14 residues long. The V gene's germline CDR1 is SEHNR and CDR2 FQNEAQ (reference sequence). The CDR3 DNA reads TGTGCCAGCAGCGGAGTTCGCGGTCAAGAGACCCAGTACTTC. Amino acids: CASSGVRGQETQYF.

The chain recombines TRBV5-6 with TRBJ1-5; perhaps TRBD1 as D (5 bases). Trimming took off 1 base at V and 0 bases at J, with 8 bases between the two ends. The CDR3 runs 15 residues. Germline V gene sequence: CDR1 SGHDT, CDR2 YYEEEE. CDR3 residues: CASSLSRVSNQPQHF. The CDR3 region has the DNA TGTGCCAGCAGCTTGAGCAGGGTTAGCAATCAGCCCCAGCATTTT.